One T cell receptor (beta chain) is described in this entry. The repertoire was sequenced with immunoSEQ multiplex PCR; TCRdb's copy has only in-frame clones and lacks some. The profile shows 14,000 or so clones, roughly 84% of them singletons. The data were taken from a study of technical replicates of blood from a few donors. Germline CDR1 and CDR2: MNHNY and SVGAGI (reference sequence). With 2 bases removed from V and 5 bases from J, the gap between germline ends came to 13 bases. The CDR3 has 14 amino acids. The V and J genes are TRBV6-6 and TRBJ2-7, with D tentatively TRBD1 (5 bases). The TCR was taken from a human donor in good health. Sequencing was done on a sample of PBMCs. In DNA form, the CDR3 reads TGTGCCAGCAGTTACATGGGGCTTGGGGACGAGCAGTACTTC. Its protein is CASSYMGLGDEQYF.